This TCR beta chain was captured in a study of response to subunit inactivated influenza vaccine. Comment on this clonotype: Its antigen is currently unknown.

TCRdb reprocessed the RT-PCR reads with MiXCR, giving one entry per CDR3 protein. This table has under 850,000 distinct CDR3 sequences, less than 20% appearing once. Findings and limits, study-wide: New T cells are recruited in small numbers by each seasonal influenza vaccination, according to the authors' suggestion.

This clonotype was obtained from a man aged 45-65 years who received an inactivated influenza vaccine. This specimen was PBMCs from blood, taken 5 to 6 days after vaccination.

CDR3 loop: CASSQPSGQGALMNTEAFF. The CDR3 region has the DNA TGCGCCAGCAGCCAACCCTCAGGCCAGGGGGCATTAATGAACACTGAAGCTTTCTTT. The V gene is TRBV4-1, the J gene TRBJ1-1; 8 bases are a match to TRBD1. With 2 bases clipped from V and 0 bases from J, the junction kept 14 bases outside the gene matches. Germline V gives CDR1 MGHRA, CDR2 YSYEKL. This CDR3 region has 19 residues.